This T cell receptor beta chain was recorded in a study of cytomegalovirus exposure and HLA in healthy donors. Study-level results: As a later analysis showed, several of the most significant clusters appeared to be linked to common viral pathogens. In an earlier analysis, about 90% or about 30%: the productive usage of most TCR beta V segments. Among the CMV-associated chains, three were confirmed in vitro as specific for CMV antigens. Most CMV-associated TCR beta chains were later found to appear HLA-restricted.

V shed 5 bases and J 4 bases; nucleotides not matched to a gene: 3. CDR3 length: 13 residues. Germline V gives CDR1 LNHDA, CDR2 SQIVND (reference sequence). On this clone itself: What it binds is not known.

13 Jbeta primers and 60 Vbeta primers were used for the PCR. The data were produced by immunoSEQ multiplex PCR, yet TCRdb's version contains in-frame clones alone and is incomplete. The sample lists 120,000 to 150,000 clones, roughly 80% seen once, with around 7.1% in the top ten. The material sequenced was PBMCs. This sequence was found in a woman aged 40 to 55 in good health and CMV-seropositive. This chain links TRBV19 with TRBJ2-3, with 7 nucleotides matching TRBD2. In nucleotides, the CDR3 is TGTGCCAGTAGTCGCGGGGGACCAGATACGCAGTATTTT. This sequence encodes CASSRGGPDTQYF.